This T cell receptor delta chain was sequenced during a study of gamma-delta chains in newborns, infants, children. Study-wide context: Innate gammadelta T cells reportedly expand polyclonally right after birth, driven by microbial exposure, per the title.

TCRdb re-called the reads via CATT. The repertoire holds fewer than 12,000 delta-chain clones, with more than 7.5% as singletons. The clonotype comes from a child who was a newborn, infant or young child, either healthy, febrile or measles-vaccinated (not recorded which). Sequenced: blood.

The CDR3 DNA follows: TGTGCCTGTGACCCTATCTTACTGGGGGATGCCTCTTTGACAGCACAACTCTTCTTT. Translation gives CACDPILLGDASLTAQLFF. This rearrangement joins TRDV2 to TRDJ2; 10 bases map to TRDD3. Trimming cost V 3 bases and J 0 bases; bases outside gene matches: 12. This CDR3 comprises 19 residues. Germline CDR1 reads GEAIGNYY; CDR2 reads EKD.